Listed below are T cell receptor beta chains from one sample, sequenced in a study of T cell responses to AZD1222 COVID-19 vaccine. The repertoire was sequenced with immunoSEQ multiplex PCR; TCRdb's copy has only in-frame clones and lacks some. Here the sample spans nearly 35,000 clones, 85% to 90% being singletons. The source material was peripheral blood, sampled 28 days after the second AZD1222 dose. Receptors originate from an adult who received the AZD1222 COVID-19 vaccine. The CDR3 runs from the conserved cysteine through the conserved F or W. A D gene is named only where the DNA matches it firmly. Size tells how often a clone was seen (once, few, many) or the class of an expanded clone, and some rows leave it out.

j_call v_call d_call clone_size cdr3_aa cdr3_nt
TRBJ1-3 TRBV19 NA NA CASSPPDQPGNTIYF TGTGCCAGTAGTCCCCCAGACCAGCCGGGAAACACCATATATTTT
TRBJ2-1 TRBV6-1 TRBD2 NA CASREAGGPYNEQFF TGTGCCAGCAGGGAAGCGGGGGGTCCCTACAATGAGCAGTTCTTC
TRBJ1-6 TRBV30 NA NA CAWSVAGTYNSPLHF TGTGCCTGGAGCGTCGCAGGGACCTATAATTCACCCCTCCACTTT
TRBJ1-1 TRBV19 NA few CASSIEGFTEAFF TGTGCCAGTAGTATAGAGGGGTTCACTGAAGCTTTCTTT
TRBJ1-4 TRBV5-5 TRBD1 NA CASTRDSDNEKLFF TGTGCCAGCACAAGGGACAGTGATAATGAAAAACTGTTTTTT
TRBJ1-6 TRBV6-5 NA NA CASGQGEIHSPLHF TGTGCCAGCGGGCAGGGTGAGATTCATTCACCCCTCCACTTT
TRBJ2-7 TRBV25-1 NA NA CASSGQGTYEQYF TGTGCCAGCAGTGGGCAGGGAACCTACGAGCAGTACTTC
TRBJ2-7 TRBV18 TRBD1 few CASSPGDSSYEQYF TGTGCCAGCTCACCAGGGGACAGTTCCTACGAGCAGTACTTC
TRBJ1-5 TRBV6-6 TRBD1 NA CASSPRQGDQPQHF TGTGCCAGCAGTCCCCGACAGGGCGATCAGCCCCAGCATTTT
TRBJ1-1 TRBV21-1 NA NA CANIKQNRSNTEAFF TGTGCCAACATTAAACAGAACAGATCGAACACTGAAGCTTTCTTT
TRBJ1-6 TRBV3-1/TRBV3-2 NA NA CASSPVPNSPLHF TGTGCCAGCAGCCCAGTTCCTAATTCACCCCTCCACTTT
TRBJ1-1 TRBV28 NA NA CASSPGVPARQAFF TGTGCCAGCAGTCCCGGGGTCCCCGCTCGACAAGCTTTCTTT